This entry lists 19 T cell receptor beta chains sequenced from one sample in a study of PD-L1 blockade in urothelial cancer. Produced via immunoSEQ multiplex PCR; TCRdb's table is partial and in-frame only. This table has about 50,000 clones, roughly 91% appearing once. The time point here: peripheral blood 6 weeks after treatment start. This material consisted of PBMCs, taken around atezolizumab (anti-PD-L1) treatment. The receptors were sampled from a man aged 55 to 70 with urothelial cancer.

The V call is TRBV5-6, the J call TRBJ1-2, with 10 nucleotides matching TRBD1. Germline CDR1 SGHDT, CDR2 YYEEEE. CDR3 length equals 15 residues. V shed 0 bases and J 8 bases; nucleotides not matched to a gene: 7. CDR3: CASSLDFGTGVGYTF. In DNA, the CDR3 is TGTGCCAGCAGCTTGGACTTTGGGACAGGGGTAGGCTACACCTTC.

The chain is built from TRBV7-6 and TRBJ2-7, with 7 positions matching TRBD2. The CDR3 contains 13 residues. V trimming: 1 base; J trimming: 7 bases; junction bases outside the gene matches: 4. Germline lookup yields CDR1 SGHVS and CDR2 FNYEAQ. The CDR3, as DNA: TGTGCCAGCAGCTTAGGCGGGAGTCAAGAGCAGTACTTC. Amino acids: CASSLGGSQEQYF.

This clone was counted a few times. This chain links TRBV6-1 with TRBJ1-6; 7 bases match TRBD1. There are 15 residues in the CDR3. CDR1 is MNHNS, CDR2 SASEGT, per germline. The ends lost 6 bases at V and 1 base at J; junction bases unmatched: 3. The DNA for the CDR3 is TGTGCCAGCAGAGACAGGGTATCCTATAATTCACCCCTCCACTTT. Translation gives CASRDRVSYNSPLHF.

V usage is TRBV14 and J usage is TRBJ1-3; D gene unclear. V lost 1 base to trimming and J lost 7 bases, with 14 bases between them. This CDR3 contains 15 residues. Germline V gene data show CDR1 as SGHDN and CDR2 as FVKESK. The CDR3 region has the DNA TGTGCCAGCAGCCAAGCTCCGGGAATCGTGAACACCATATATTTT. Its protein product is CASSQAPGIVNTIYF.

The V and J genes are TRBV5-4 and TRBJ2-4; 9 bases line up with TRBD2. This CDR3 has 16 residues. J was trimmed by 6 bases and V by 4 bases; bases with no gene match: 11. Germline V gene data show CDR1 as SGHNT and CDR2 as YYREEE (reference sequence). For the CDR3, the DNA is TGTGCCAGCAGCCCCTGGGCTAGCGGGAACTCAAACATTCAGTACTTC. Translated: CASSPWASGNSNIQYF.

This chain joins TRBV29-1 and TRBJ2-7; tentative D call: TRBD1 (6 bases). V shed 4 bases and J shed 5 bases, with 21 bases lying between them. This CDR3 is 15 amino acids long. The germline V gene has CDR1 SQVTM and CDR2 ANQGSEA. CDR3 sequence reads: CSVGFSKGGSHEQYF. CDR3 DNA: TGCAGCGTTGGATTTTCTAAAGGGGGTAGCCACGAGCAGTACTTC.

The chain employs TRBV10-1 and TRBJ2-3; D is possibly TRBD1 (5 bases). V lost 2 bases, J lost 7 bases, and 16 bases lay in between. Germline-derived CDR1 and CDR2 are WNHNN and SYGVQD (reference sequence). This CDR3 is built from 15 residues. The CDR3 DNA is TGCGCCAGCAGTGAGAGACAGTGGTCCAGGAATACGCAGTATTTT. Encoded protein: CASSERQWSRNTQYF.

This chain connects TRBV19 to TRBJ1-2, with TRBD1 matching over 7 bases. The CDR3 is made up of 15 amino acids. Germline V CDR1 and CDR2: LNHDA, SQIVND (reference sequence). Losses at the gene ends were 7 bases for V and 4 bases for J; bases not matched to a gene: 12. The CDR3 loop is CASKMRDSIFYGYTF. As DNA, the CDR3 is TGTGCCAGTAAAATGCGGGACAGTATCTTCTATGGCTACACCTTC.

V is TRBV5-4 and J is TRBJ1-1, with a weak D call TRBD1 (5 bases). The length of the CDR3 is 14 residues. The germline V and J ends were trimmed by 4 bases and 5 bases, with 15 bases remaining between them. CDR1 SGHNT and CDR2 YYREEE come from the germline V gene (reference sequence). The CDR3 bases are TGTGCCAGCAGCCCCGATTCTAGGGGAACTGAAGCTTTCTTT. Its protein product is CASSPDSRGTEAFF.

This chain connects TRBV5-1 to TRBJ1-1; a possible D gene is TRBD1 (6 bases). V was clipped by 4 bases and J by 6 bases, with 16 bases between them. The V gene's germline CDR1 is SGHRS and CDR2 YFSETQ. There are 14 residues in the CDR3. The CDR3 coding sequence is TGCGCCAGCAGCCTGGACAGTTTTGGCGCTGAAGCTTTCTTT. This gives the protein CASSLDSFGAEAFF.

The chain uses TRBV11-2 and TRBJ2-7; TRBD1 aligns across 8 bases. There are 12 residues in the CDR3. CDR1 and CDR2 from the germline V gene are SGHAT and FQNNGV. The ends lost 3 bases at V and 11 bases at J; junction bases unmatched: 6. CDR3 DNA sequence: TGTGCCAGCAGCTTGGACAGGGCTTTTGAGTACTTC. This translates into CASSLDRAFEYF.

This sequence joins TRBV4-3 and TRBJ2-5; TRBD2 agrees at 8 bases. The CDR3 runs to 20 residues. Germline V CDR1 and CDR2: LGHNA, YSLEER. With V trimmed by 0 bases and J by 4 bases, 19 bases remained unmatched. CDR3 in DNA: TGCGCCAGCAGCCAAGATTACGTGACAGGTTTGGGCGGGAGGTTAGAGACCCAGTACTTC. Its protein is CASSQDYVTGLGGRLETQYF.

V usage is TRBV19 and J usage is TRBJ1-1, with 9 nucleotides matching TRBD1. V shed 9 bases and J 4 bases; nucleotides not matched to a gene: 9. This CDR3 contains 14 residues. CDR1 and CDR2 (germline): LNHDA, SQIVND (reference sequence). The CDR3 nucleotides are TGTGCCAGCTCGTCACAGGGGGCGCCCACTGAAGCTTTCTTT. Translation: CASSSQGAPTEAFF.

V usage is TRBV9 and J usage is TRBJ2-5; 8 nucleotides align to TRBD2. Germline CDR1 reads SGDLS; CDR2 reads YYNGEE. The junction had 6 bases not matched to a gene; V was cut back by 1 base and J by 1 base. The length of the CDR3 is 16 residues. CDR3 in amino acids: CASSVRAGGAQETQYF. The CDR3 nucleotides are TGTGCCAGCAGCGTAAGGGCGGGGGGCGCCCAAGAGACCCAGTACTTC.

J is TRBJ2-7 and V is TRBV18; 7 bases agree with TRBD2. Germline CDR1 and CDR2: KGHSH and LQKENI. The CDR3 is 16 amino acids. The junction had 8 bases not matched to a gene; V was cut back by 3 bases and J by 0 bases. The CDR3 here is CASSPDWLAASYEQYF. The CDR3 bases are TGTGCCAGCTCACCCGACTGGCTAGCGGCCTCCTACGAGCAGTACTTC.

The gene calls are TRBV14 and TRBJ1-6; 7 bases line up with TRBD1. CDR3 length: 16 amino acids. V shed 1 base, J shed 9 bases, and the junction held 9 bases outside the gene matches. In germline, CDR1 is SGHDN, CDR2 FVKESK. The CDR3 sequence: CASSQAAGGMVSPLHF. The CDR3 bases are TGTGCCAGCAGCCAAGCGGCAGGGGGGATGGTTTCACCCCTCCACTTT.

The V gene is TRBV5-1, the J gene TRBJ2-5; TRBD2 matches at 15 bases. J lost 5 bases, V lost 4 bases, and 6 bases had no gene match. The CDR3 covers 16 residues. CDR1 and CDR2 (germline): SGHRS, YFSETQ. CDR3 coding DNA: TGCGCCAGCAGCGACGGACTAGCGGGGGGGCCGGAGACCCAGTACTTC. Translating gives CASSDGLAGGPETQYF.

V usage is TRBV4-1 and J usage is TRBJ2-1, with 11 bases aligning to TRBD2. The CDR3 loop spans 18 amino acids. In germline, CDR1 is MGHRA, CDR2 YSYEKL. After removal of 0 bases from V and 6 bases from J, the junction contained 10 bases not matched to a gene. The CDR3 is CASSQEDRRLAGSNEQFF. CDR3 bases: TGCGCCAGCAGCCAAGAAGATAGGAGACTAGCGGGATCCAATGAGCAGTTCTTC.

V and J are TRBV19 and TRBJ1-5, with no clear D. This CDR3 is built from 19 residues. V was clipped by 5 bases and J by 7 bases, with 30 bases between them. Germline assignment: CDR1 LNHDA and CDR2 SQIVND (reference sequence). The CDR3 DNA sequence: TGTGCCAGTAGTCCACGTGGCAGGTCGAGACGTAATCAGCCCCAGCCCCAGCATTTT. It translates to CASSPRGRSRRNQPQPQHF.